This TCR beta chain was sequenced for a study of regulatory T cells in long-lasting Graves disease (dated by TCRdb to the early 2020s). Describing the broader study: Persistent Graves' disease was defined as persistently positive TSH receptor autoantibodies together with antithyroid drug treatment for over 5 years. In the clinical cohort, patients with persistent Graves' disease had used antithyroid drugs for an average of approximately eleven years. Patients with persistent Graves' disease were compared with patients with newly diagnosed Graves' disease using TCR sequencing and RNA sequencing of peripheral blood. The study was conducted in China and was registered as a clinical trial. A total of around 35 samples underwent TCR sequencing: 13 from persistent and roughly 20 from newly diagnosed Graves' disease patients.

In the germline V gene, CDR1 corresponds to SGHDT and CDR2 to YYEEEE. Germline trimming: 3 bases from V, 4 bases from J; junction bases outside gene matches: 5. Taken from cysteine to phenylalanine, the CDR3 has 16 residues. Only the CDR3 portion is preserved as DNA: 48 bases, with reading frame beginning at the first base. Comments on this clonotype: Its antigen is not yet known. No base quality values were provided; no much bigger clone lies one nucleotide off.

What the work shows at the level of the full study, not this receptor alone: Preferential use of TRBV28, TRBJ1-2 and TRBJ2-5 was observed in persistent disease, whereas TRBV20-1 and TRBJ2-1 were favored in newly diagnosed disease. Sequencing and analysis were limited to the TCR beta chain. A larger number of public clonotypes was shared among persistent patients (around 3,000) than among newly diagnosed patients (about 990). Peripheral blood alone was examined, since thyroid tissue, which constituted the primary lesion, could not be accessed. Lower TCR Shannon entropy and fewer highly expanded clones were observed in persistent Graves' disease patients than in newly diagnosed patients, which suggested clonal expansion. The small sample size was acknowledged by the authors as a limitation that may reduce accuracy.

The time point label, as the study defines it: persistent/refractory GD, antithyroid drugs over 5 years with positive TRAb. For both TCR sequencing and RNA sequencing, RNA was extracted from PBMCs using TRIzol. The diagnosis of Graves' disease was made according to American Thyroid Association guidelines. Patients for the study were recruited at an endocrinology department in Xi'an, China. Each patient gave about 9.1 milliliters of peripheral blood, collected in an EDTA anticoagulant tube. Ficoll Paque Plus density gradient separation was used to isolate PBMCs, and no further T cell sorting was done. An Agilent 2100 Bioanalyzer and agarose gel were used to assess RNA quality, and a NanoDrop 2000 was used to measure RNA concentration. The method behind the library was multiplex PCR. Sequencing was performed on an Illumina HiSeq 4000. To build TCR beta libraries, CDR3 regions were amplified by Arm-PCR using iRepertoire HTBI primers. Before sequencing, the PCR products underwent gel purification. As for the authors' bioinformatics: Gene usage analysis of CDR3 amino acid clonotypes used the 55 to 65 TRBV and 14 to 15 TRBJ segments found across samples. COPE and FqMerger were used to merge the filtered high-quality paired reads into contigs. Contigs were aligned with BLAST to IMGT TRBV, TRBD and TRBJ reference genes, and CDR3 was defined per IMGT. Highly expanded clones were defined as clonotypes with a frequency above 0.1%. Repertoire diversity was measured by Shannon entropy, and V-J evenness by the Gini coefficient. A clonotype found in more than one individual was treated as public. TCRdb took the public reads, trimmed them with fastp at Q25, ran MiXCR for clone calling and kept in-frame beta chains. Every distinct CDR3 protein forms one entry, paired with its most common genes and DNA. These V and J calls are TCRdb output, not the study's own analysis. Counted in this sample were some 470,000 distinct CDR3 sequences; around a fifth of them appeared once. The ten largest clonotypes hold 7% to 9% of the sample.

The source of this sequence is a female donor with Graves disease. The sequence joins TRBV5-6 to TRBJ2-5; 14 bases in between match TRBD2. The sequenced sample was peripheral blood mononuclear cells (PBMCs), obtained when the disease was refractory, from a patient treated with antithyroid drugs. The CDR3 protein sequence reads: CASSSRLAGGRETQYF. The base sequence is TGTGCCAGCAGCTCTCGACTAGCGGGGGGGCGAGAGACCCAGTACTTC.